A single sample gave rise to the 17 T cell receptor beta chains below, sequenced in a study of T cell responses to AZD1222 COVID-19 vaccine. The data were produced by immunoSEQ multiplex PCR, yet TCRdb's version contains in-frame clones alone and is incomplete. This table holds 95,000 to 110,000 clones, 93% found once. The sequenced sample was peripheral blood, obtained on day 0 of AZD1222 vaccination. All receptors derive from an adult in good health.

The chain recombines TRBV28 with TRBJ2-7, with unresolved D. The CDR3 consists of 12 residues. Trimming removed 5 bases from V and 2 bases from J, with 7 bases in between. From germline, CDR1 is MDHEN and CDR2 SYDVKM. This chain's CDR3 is CASSTLPYEQYF. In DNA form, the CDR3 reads TGTGCCAGCAGTACCCTTCCCTACGAGCAGTACTTC.

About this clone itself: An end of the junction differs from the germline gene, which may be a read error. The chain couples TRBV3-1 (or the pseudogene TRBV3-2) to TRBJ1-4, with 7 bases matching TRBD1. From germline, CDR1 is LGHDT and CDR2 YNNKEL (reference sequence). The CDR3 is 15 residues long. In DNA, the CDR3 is TGTGCCAGCAGCCGACGCGAGGGGGCTAATGAGAAACTGTTTTTT. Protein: CASSRREGANEKLFF.

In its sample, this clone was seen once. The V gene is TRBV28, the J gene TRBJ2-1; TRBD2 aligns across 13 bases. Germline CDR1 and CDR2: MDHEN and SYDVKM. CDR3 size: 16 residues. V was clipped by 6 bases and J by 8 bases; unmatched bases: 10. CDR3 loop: CASSTGLAGEVDEQFF. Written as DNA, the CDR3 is TGTGCCAGCAGCACAGGACTAGCGGGAGAGGTAGATGAGCAGTTCTTC.

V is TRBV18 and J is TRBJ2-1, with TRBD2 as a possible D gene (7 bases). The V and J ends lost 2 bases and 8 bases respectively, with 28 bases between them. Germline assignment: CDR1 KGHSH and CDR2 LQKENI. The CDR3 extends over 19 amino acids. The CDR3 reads CASSPVFLSGGTPLDEQFF. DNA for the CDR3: TGTGCCAGCTCACCAGTATTCCTATCGGGGGGCACTCCTCTCGATGAGCAGTTCTTC.

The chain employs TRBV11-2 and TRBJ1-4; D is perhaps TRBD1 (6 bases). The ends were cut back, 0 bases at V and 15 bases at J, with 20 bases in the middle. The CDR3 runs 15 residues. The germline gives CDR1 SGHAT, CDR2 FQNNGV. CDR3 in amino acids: CASSLDRQESASVFF. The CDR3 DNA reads TGTGCCAGCAGCTTAGATAGACAGGAGTCAGCCTCGGTGTTTTTT.

The CDR3 coding sequence is TGTGCCAGCAGCCAAGTGCTCCAGGGCAACACTGAAGCTTTCTTT. The encoded protein is CASSQVLQGNTEAFF. The V and J genes are TRBV4-2 and TRBJ1-1; possibly TRBD1 for D (5 bases). The germline V and J ends were trimmed by 1 base and 2 bases, with 11 bases remaining between them. CDR3 size: 15 residues. The germline CDR1 and CDR2 sequences are LGHNA and YNFKEQ.

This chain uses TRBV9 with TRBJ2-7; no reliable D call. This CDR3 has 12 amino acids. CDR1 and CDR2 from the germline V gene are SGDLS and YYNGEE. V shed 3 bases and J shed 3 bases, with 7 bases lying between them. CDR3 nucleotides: TGTGCCAGCAGCGCGAGTGACTACGAGCAGTACTTC. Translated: CASSASDYEQYF. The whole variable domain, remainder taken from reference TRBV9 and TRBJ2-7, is DSGVTQTPKHLITATGQRVTLRCSPRSGDLSVYWYQQSLDQGLQFLIQYYNGEERAKGNILERFSAQQFPDLHSELNLSSLELGDSALYFCASSASDYEQYFGPGTRLTVT.

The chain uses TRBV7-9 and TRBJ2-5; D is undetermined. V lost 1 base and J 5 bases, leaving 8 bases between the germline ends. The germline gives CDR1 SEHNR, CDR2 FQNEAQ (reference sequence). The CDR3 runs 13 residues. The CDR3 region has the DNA TGTGCCAGCAGCTTAGTAGGGTATGAGACCCAGTACTTC. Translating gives CASSLVGYETQYF. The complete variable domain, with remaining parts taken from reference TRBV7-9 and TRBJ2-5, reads DTGVSQNPRHKITKRGQNVTFRCDPISEHNRLYWYRQTLGQGPEFLTYFQNEAQLEKSRLLSDRFSAERPKGSFSTLEIQRTEQGDSAMYLCASSLVGYETQYFGPGTRLLVL.

This chain's CDR3 is CASSLAAGGYQETQYF. As DNA, the CDR3 is TGTGCCAGCAGCTTGGCCGCCGGGGGTTACCAAGAGACCCAGTACTTC. This sequence joins TRBV5-4 and TRBJ2-5; possible D gene TRBD2, 6 bases. CDR3 length equals 16 residues. V shed 0 bases and J shed 0 bases, with 12 bases lying between them. CDR1 SGHNT and CDR2 YYREEE come from the germline V gene (reference sequence).

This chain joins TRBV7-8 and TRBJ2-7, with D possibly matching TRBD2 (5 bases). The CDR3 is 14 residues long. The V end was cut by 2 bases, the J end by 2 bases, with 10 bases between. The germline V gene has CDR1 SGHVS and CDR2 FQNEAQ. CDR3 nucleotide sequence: TGTGCCAGCAGCTTATTAGAGGGCACCTACGAGCAGTACTTC. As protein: CASSLLEGTYEQYF.

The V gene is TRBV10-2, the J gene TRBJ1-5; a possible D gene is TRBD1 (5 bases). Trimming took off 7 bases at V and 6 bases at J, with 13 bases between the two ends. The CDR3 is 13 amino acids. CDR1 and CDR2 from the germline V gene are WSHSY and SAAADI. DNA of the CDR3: TGCGCCAGCACCACAGGTCTGGCTCAGCCCCAGCATTTT. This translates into CASTTGLAQPQHF.

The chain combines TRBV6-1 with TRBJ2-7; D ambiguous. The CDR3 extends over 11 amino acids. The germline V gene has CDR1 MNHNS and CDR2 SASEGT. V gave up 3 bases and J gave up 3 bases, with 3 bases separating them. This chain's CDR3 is CASSDIYEQYF. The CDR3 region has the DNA TGTGCCAGCAGTGATATCTACGAGCAGTACTTC.

CDR3 sequence: CASSFETSGPNEQFF. CDR3 DNA sequence: TGTGCCAGCAGTTTCGAGACTAGCGGGCCCAATGAGCAGTTCTTC. The chain carries TRBV27 and TRBJ2-1; 10 bases fit TRBD2. Germline V gives CDR1 MNHEY, CDR2 SMNVEV (reference sequence). Germline trimming cut 3 bases from V and 6 bases from J; bases unmatched to any gene: 5. This CDR3 has 15 residues.

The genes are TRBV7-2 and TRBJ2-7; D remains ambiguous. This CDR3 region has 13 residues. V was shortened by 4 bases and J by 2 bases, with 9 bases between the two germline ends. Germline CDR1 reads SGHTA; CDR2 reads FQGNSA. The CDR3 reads CASSWEKTYEQYF. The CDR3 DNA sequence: TGTGCCAGCAGCTGGGAAAAAACCTACGAGCAGTACTTC.

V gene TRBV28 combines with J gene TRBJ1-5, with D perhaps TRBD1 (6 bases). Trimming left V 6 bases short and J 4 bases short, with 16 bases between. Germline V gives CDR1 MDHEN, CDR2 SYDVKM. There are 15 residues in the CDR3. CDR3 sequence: CASSRTVGGNQPQHF. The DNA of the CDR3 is TGTGCCAGCAGCCGGACAGTTGGTGGTAATCAGCCCCAGCATTTT.

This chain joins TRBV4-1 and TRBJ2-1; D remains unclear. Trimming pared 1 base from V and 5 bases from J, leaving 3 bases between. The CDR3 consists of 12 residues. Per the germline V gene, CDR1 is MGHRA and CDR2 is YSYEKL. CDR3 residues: CASSQADNEQFF. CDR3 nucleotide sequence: TGCGCCAGCAGCCAAGCGGACAATGAGCAGTTCTTC.

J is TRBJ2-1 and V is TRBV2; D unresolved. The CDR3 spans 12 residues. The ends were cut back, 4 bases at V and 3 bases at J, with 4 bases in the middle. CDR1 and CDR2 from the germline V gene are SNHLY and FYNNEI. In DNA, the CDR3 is TGTGCCAGCAGTGGACTCTACAATGAGCAGTTCTTC. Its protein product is CASSGLYNEQFF.